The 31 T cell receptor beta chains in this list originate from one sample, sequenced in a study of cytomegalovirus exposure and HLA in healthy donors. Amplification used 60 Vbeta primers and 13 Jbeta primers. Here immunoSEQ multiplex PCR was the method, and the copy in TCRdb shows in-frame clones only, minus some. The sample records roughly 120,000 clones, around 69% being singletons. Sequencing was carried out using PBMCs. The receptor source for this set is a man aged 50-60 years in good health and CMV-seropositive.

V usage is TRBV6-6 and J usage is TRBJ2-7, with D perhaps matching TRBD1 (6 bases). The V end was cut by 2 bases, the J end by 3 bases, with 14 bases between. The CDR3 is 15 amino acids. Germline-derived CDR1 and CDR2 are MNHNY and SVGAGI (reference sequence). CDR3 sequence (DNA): TGTGCCAGCAGTTACCCGCCACAGGGTCTCTACGAGCAGTACTTC. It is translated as CASSYPPQGLYEQYF.

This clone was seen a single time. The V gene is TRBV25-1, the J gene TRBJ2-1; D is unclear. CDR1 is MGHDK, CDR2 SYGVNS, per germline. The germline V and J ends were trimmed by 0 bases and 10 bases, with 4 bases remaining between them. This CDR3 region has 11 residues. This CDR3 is CASSEYLEQFF. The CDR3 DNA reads TGTGCCAGCAGTGAATATCTCGAGCAGTTCTTC.

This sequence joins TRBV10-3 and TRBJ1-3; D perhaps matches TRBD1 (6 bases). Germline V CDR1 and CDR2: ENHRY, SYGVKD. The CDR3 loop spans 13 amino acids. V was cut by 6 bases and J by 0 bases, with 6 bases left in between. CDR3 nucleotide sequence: TGTGCCATCAGAGGGGGCTCTGGAAACACCATATATTTT. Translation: CAIRGGSGNTIYF.

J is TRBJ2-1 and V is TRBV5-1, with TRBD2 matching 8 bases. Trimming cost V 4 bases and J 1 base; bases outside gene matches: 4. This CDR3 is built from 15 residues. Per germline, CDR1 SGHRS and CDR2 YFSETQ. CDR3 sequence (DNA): TGCGCCAGCAGCCTGAGCGGGAGTTCCTACAATGAGCAGTTCTTC. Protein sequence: CASSLSGSSYNEQFF. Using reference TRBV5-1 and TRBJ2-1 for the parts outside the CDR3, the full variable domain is KAGVTQTPRYLIKTRGQQVTLSCSPISGHRSVSWYQQTPGQGLQFLFEYFSETQRNKGNFPGRFSGRQFSNSRSEMNVSTLELGDSALYLCASSLSGSSYNEQFFGPGTRLTVL.

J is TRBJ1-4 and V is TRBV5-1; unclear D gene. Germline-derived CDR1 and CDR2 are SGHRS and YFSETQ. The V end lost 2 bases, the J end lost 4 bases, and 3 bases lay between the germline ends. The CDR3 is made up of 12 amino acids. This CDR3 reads CASSFSNEKLFF. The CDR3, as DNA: TGCGCCAGCAGCTTCAGTAATGAAAAACTGTTTTTT.

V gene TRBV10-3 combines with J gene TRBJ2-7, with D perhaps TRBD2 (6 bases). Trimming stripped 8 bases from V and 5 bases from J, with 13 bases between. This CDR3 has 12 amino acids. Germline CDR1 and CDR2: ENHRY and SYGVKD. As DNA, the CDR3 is TGTGCCATCGGAGATGGAGGGAACGAGCAGTACTTC. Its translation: CAIGDGGNEQYF.

CDR3 protein: CASSLSGQSNEQFF. The CDR3 coding sequence is TGTGCCAGCAGTTTATCGGGACAGTCTAATGAGCAGTTCTTC. The chain employs TRBV28 and TRBJ2-1; 7 nucleotides align to TRBD1. The CDR3 has 14 amino acids. Germline CDR1 reads MDHEN; CDR2 reads SYDVKM. After removal of 1 base from V and 7 bases from J, the junction contained 4 bases not matched to a gene. The whole variable domain, remainder taken from reference TRBV28 and TRBJ2-1, is DVKVTQSSRYLVKRTGEKVFLECVQDMDHENMFWYRQDPGLGLRLIYFSYDVKMKEKGDIPEGYSVSREKKERFSLILESASTNQTSMYLCASSLSGQSNEQFFGPGTRLTVL.

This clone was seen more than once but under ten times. CDR3 protein: CASSPTPGPEGEQFF. The CDR3 nucleotides are TGTGCCAGCAGTCCAACCCCCGGGCCCGAGGGTGAGCAGTTCTTC. The genes are TRBV6-4 and TRBJ2-1, with D possibly being TRBD2 (5 bases). Germline V gives CDR1 MRHNA, CDR2 SNTAGT. V shed 5 bases and J shed 9 bases, with 20 bases lying between them. This CDR3 has 15 amino acids.

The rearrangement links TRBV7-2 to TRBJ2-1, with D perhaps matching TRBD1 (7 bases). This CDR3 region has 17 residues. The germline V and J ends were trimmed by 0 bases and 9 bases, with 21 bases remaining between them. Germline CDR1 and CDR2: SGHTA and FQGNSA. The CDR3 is CASSLASSGRGRGEQFF. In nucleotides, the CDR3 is TGTGCCAGCAGCTTAGCGTCGTCGGGAAGGGGGCGGGGTGAGCAGTTCTTC.

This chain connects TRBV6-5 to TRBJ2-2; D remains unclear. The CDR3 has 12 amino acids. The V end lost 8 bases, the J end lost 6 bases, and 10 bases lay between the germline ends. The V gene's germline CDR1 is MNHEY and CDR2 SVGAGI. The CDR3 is CASGGRSGELFF. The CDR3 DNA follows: TGTGCCAGCGGTGGGCGTTCCGGGGAGCTGTTTTTT.

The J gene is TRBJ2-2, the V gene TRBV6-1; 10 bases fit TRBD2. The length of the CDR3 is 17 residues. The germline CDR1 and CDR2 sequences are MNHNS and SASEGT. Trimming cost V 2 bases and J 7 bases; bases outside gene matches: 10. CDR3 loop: CASSELAGVGIGGELFF. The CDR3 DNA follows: TGTGCCAGCAGTGAACTAGCGGGAGTCGGTATCGGCGGGGAGCTGTTTTTT.

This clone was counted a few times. CDR3 bases: TGTGCCAGCAGCCCCTGGACAGGGGAAGAGACCCAGTACTTC. This codes for CASSPWTGEETQYF. The chain employs TRBV14 and TRBJ2-5, with 9 bases fitting TRBD1. This CDR3 region has 14 residues. V shed 4 bases and J 3 bases; nucleotides not matched to a gene: 3. Germline V gene sequence: CDR1 SGHDN, CDR2 FVKESK. The whole variable domain, filled in from reference TRBV14 and TRBJ2-5, reads EAGVTQFPSHSVIEKGQTVTLRCDPISGHDNLYWYRRVMGKEIKFLLHFVKESKQDESGMPNNRFLAERTGGTYSTLKVQPAELEDSGVYFCASSPWTGEETQYFGPGTRLLVL.

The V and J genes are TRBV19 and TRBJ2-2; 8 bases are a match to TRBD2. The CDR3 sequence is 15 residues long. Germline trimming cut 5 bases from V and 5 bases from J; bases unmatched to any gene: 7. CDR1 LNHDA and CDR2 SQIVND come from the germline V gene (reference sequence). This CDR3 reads CASSSGGASTGELFF. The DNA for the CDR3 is TGTGCCAGTAGTTCGGGGGGGGCAAGTACCGGGGAGCTGTTTTTT.

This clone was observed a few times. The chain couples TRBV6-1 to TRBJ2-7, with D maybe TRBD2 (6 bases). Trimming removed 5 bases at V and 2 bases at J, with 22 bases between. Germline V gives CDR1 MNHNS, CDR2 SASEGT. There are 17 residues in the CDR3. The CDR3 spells CASSQDAGWGDTYEQYF. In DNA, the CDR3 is TGTGCCAGCAGTCAAGACGCTGGGTGGGGGGATACCTACGAGCAGTACTTC.

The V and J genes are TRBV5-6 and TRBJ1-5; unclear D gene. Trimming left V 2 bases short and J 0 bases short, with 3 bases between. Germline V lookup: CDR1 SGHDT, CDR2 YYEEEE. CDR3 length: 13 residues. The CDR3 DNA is TGTGCCAGCAGCTTATATAGCAATCAGCCCCAGCATTTT. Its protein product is CASSLYSNQPQHF. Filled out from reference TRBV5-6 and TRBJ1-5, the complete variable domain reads DAGVTQSPTHLIKTRGQQVTLRCSPKSGHDTVSWYQQALGQGPQFIFQYYEEEERQRGNFPDRFSGHQFPNYSSELNVNALLLGDSALYLCASSLYSNQPQHFGDGTRLSIL.

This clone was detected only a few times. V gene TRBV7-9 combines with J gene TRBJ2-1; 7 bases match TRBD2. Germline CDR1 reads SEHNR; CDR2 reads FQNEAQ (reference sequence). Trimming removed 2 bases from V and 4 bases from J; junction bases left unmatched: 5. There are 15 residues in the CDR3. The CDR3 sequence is CASSLSRLAYNEQFF. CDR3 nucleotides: TGTGCCAGCAGCTTAAGCCGACTAGCTTACAATGAGCAGTTCTTC.

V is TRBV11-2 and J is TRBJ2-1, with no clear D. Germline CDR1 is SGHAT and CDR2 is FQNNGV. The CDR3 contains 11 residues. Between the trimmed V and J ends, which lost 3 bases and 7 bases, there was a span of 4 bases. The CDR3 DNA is TGTGCCAGCAGCTTTATTAATGAGCAGTTCTTC. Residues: CASSFINEQFF.

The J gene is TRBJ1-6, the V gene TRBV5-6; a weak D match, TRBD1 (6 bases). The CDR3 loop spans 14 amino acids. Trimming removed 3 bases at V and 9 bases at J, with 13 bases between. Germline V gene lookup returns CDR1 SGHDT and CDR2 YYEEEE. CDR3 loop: CASSWGGASSPLHF. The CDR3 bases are TGTGCCAGCAGCTGGGGGGGGGCAAGTTCACCCCTCCACTTT.

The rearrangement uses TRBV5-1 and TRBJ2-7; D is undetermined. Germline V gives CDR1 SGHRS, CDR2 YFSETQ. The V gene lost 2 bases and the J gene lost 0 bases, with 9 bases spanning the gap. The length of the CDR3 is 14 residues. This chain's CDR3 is CASSFSASSYEQYF. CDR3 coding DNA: TGCGCCAGCAGCTTCAGTGCCAGCTCCTACGAGCAGTACTTC.

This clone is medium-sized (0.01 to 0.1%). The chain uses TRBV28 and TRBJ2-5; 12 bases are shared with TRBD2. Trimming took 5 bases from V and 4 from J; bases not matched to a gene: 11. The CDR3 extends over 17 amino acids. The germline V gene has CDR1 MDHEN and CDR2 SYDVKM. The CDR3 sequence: CASSRLAGEFSTETQYF. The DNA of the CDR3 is TGTGCCAGCAGTAGACTAGCGGGAGAATTCTCCACAGAGACCCAGTACTTC.

The DNA of the CDR3 is TGTGCCAGCAGCTTGGGACAGGGGATTCCTAACTATGGCTACACCTTC. Its translation: CASSLGQGIPNYGYTF. The chain has TRBV11-3 and TRBJ1-2; 10 bases agree with TRBD1. The CDR3 covers 16 residues. Germline CDR1 and CDR2: SGHNT and YENEEA. J was trimmed by 0 bases and V by 3 bases; bases with no gene match: 4.

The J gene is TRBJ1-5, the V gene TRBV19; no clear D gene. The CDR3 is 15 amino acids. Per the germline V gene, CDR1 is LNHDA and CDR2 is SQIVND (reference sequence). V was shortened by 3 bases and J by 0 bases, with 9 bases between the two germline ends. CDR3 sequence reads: CASSMRQYSNQPQHF. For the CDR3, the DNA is TGTGCCAGTAGTATGCGGCAGTATAGCAATCAGCCCCAGCATTTT.

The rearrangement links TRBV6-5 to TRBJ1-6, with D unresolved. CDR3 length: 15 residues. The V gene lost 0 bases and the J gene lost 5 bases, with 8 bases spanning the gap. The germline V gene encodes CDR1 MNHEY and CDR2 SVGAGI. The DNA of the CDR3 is TGTGCCAGCAGTTACTCCGCCCAGGATAATTCACCCCTCCACTTT. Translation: CASSYSAQDNSPLHF.

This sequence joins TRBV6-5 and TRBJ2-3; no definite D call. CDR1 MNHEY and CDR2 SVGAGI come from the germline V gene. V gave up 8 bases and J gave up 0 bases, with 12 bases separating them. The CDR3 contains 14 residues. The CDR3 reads CASSRQTSTDTQYF. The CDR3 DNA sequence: TGTGCCAGCTCGCGGCAAACTAGCACAGATACGCAGTATTTT.

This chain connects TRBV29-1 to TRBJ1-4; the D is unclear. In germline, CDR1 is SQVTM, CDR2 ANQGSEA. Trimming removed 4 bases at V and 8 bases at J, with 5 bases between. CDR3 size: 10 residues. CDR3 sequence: CSVVSEKLFF. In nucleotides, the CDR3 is TGCAGCGTTGTATCCGAAAAACTGTTTTTT.

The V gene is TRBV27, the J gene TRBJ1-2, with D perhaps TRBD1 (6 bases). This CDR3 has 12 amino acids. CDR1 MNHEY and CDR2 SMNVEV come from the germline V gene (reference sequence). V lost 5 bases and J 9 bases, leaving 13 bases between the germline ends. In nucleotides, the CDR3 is TGTGCCAGCAGTCCAAACACAGGGAGCTACACCTTC. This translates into CASSPNTGSYTF.

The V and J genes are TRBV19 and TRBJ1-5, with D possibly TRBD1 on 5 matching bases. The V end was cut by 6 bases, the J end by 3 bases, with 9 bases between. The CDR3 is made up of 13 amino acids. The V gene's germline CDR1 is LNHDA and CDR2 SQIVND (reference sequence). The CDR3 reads CASRRDFNQPQHF. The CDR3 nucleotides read TGTGCCAGTAGACGGGACTTCAATCAGCCCCAGCATTTT.

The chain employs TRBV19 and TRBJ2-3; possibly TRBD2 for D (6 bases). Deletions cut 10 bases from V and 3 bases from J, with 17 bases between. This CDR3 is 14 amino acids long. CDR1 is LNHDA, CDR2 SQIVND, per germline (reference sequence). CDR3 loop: CATHGTVRTDTQYF. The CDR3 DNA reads TGTGCCACCCACGGGACTGTGAGAACAGATACGCAGTATTTT.

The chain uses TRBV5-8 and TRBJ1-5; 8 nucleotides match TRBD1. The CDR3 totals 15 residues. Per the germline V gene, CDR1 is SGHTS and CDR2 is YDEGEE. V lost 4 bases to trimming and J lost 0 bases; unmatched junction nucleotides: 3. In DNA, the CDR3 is TGTGCCAGCAGCCAAGACAGGGGTAGCAATCAGCCCCAGCATTTT. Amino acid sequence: CASSQDRGSNQPQHF. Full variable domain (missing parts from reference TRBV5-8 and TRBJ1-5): EAGVTQSPTHLIKTRGQQATLRCSPISGHTSVYWYQQALGLGLQFLLWYDEGEERNRGNFPPRFSGRQFPNYSSELNVNALELEDSALYLCASSQDRGSNQPQHFGDGTRLSIL.

This CDR3 reads CASSLGHNQPQHF. CDR3 nucleotide sequence: TGTGCCAGCAGCTTAGGGCACAATCAGCCCCAGCATTTT. The rearrangement uses TRBV11-2 and TRBJ1-5; D not resolved. The V gene lost 1 base and the J gene lost 3 bases, with 4 bases spanning the gap. The V gene's germline CDR1 is SGHAT and CDR2 FQNNGV. This CDR3 region has 13 residues.

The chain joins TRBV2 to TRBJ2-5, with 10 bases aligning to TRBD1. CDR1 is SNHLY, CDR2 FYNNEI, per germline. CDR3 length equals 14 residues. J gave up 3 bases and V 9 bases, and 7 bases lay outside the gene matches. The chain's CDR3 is CASSGQGRKETQYF. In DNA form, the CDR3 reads TGTGCCAGTTCGGGACAGGGGCGAAAAGAGACCCAGTACTTC.